A selection of T cell receptor beta chains follows, all from one sample in a study of blood T cell repertoires in COVID-19. Repertoires were generated with immunoSEQ multiplex PCR, while TCRdb's copy carries only in-frame clones and drops some. Of about 85,000 clones listed, roughly four fifths are singletons. Input material: peripheral blood. These TCRs come from a woman older than 75 with acute or convalescent COVID-19. Both conserved end residues are trimmed from each CDR3. The D gene is left open where the match is weak.

v_gene	j_gene	d_gene	CDR3aa
TRBV2	TRBJ1-5	TRBD1	ASSWTGPNQPQH
TRBV6-5	TRBJ1-5	-	ASRGAQRPQH
TRBV10-3	TRBJ1-1	-	AISESQGQGNTEAF
TRBV5-6	TRBJ2-3	-	ASSPRRHAITDTQY
TRBV18	TRBJ2-3	-	ASSRTGKGDTQY
TRBV19	TRBJ2-7	TRBD1	ASSLRQGYEQY
TRBV5-4	TRBJ2-2	TRBD1	ASGRDRGTGELF
TRBV12-5	TRBJ1-3	TRBD1	ASGFPGQKPWIY
TRBV6-5	TRBJ1-2	TRBD1	ASTPGQGSYGYT
TRBV5-1	TRBJ2-2	TRBD2	ASSRLADTGELF
TRBV2	TRBJ1-1	TRBD1	ASNRGLDTEAF
TRBV4-1	TRBJ2-5	-	ASSQGPGSGVETQY
TRBV6-5	TRBJ1-5	-	ASQKERYSPQH
TRBV2	TRBJ1-2	TRBD1	ASTRTGGAGNYGYT
TRBV7-3	TRBJ2-1	-	ASSPTGLVNEQF
TRBV7-8	TRBJ1-5	-	ASSRAAGNQPQH
TRBV7-2	TRBJ1-5	-	ASSGGRGAHEPQH
TRBV29-1	TRBJ1-1	-	SVEKRGMNTEAF
TRBV19	TRBJ1-5	-	ASSPLDQPQH
TRBV29-1	TRBJ2-1	TRBD2	SANGAGGNNEQF
TRBV25-1	TRBJ1-6	-	ASREGGYNSPLH
TRBV9	TRBJ2-3	TRBD1	ASSVWAGGHSDTQY
TRBV6-2/TRBV6-3	TRBJ1-6	-	ASTPTERTETSPLH
TRBV5-5	TRBJ2-2	TRBD1	ASSLGQGATGELF
TRBV5-4	TRBJ2-5	TRBD2	ASSSAGGTWETQY
TRBV27	TRBJ2-1	TRBD2	ASSLLAGSGNEQF
TRBV27	TRBJ2-1	-	ASSTRQVSGNNEQF
TRBV6-5	TRBJ1-3	TRBD1	ASSPQGSGNTIY
TRBV12-3/TRBV12-4	TRBJ1-6	-	ASSARESSPLH
TRBV14	TRBJ2-7	-	ASSPGYEQY
TRBV6-6	TRBJ1-1	-	ASSQKKQGVTEAF
TRBV5-4	TRBJ2-2	TRBD2	ASSLAGGLGGELF
TRBV7-2	TRBJ1-1	-	ASSLQENTEAF
TRBV2	TRBJ2-5	TRBD2	ASSGGLQETQY
TRBV5-4	TRBJ1-3	-	ASSLSLRGDTIY
TRBV5-1	TRBJ2-7	-	ASSLALGTYEQY
TRBV5-1	TRBJ1-2	-	ASSHDYGANYGYT
TRBV6-2/TRBV6-3	TRBJ2-5	-	ASSYVVGGTKETQY
TRBV29-1	TRBJ1-1	-	SVVRGSTEAF
TRBV9	TRBJ1-6	-	ASSKEGSSNSPLH